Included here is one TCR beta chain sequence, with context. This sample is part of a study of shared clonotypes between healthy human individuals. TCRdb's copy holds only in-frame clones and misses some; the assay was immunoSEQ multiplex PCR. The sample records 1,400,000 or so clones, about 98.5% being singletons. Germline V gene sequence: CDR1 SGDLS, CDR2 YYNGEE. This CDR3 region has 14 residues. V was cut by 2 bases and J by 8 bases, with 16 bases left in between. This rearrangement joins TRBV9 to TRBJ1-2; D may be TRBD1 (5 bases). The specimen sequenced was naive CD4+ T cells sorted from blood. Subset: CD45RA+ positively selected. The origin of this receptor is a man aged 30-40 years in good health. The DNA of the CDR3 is TGTGCCAGCAGCGTCCCGGGACGGGAGCTCGGCTACACCTTC. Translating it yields CASSVPGRELGYTF.